The 6 T cell receptor gamma chains in this list originate from one sample, sequenced in a study of Vδ1+ human thymocytes. These receptors are not linked to any known antigen. Study-wide findings and caveats: Thymic TRG and TRD repertoires appeared highly polyclonal.

The template was reverse-transcribed extracted RNA. CDR3 amplicons came from multiplex PCR with pooled V-gene forward and constant-region reverse primers. TCRdb reprocessed the multiplex PCR reads using CATT. The table shows 6,500 to 10,000 gamma-chain clones, with roughly three fifths occurring only once. The sample consisted of Vdelta1+ gamma-delta thymocytes from the thymus. Subset denoted: FACS-sorted CD3+ TCRalphabeta- TCRVdelta1+ TCRVdelta2- thymocytes. These receptors were collected from a girl in the first two years of life who had congenital heart surgery.

This chain joins TRGV2 and TRGJ1 or TRGJ2. TCRdb records no J gene; here it was assigned by comparing the DNA to germline. Per germline, CDR1 EGSNGY and CDR2 YDSYNSKV. The CDR3 is made up of 13 amino acids. The J segment lost 10 bases and the V segment lost 0 bases, leaving 9 bases of the junction unmatched. In nucleotides, the CDR3 is TGTGCCACCTGGGACGGGCCGGTTAGGAAGAAACTCTTT. Protein sequence: CATWDGPVRKKLF.

This clone has just a few counts. The rearrangement links TRGV9 to TRGJ1 or TRGJ2. The J gene was missing in TCRdb and was found by matching the end of the DNA to germline. The ends lost 0 bases at V and 0 bases at J; junction bases unmatched: 8. Looked up from germline, CDR1 is GITISATS and CDR2 is ISYDGTV (reference sequence). The CDR3 loop spans 16 amino acids. CDR3 coding DNA: TGTGCCTTGTGGGAGGTGCCGAGCTCGAATTATTATAAGAAACTCTTT. The encoded protein is CALWEVPSSNYYKKLF.

This clone was recorded only once. The chain carries TRGV4 and TRGJ1 or TRGJ2. TCRdb supplies no J gene; here it was assigned by aligning the nucleotide sequence to germline. Germline-derived CDR1 and CDR2 are EGSTGY and YDSYTSSV. The CDR3 is 10 amino acids. J lost 12 bases, V lost 3 bases, and 5 bases had no gene match. The CDR3 sequence is CATWDFTKLF. CDR3 sequence (DNA): TGTGCCACCTGGGATTTTACGAAACTCTTT.

The chain carries TRGV5 and TRGJP1. The J gene, missing from TCRdb, was assigned here through DNA to germline matching. This CDR3 spans 15 amino acids. Looked up from germline, CDR1 is VINAFY and CDR2 is YDVSNSKD. V lost 5 bases, J lost 7 bases, and 13 bases stayed unmatched. CDR3 nucleotide sequence: TGTGCCACCTGGGTCATAAGAGGGGTTGGTTGGTTCAAGATATTT. Protein sequence: CATWVIRGVGWFKIF.

V usage is TRGV2 and J usage is TRGJ1 or TRGJ2. The J gene is absent in TCRdb and was assigned here via DNA matching to germline. CDR1 is EGSNGY, CDR2 YDSYNSKV, per germline. The CDR3 is 14 amino acids. J lost 6 bases, V lost 0 bases, and 8 bases had no gene match. CDR3 protein: CATWDGRGIYKKLF. Written as DNA, the CDR3 is TGTGCCACCTGGGACGGGCGGGGAATTTATAAGAAACTCTTT.

This clone was picked up a small number of times. The chain uses TRGV3 and TRGJ1 or TRGJ2. Trimming removed 3 bases from V and 0 bases from J; junction bases left unmatched: 5. Per germline, CDR1 VTNTFY and CDR2 YDVSTARD (reference sequence). The CDR3 is 14 residues long. The chain's CDR3 is CATWDLPNYYKKLF. The CDR3, as DNA: TGTGCCACCTGGGACCTGCCGAATTATTATAAGAAACTCTTT.